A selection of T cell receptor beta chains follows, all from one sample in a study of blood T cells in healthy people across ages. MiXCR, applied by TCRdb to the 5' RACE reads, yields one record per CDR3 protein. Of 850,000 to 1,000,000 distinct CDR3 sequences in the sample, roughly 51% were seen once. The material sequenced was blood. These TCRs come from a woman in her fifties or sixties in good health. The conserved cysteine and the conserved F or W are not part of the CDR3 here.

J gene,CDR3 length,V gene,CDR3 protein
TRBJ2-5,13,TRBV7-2,ASGLAKAPRETQY
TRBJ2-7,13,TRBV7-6,ASSLDGTGVHEQY
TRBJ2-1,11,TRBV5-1,ASSSTVGNEQF
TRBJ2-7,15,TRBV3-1,ASSHKTQSGSQDEQY
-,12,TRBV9,ASSESVSYNEQY
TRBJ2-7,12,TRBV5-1,ASRFQGDNYEQY
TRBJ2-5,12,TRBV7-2,ASSQAGPKETQY
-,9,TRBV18,ASSPDRTQY
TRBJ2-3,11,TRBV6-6,ASSDSRTDTQY
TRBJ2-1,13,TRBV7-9,ASSFQGARDNEQF
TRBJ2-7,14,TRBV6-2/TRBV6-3,ASSYSTPSARYEQY
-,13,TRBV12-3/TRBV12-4,ASSTQGGSYNEQY
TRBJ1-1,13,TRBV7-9,ASSPGQPEDTEAF
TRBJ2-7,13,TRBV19,ASSIQGGGSYEQY
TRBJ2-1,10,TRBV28,ASSLRRNEQF
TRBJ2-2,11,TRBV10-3,AISELGPGELF
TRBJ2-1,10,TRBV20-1,SARVSGRGQF
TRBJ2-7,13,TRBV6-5,ASSHTSGRHNEQY
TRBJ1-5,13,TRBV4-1,ASSQEGQGRQPQH
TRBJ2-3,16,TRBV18,ASSRQVRTSVGTDTQY
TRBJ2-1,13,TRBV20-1,SASTFLKSLNEQF
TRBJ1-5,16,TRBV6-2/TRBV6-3,ASSYSTVGQDSNQPQH
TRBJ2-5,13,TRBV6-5,ASSPLNHAQETQY
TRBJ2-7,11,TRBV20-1,SAAGGRSNEQY
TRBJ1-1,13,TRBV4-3,ASSPIQDANTEAF
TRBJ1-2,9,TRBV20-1,SAGGQGGYT
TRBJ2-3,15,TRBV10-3,AISSNGQGISTDTQY